The 10 T cell receptor beta chains below come from one sample, sequenced in a study of PD-1 blockade in classical Hodgkin lymphoma. Data came from immunoSEQ multiplex PCR; TCRdb stores just in-frame clones and leaves some out. The table has 70,000 to 85,000 clones, about 92% seen once; the top ten hold over 6.5%. Every patient had relapsed following autologous stem cell transplantation, and cohorts differed in brentuximab vedotin exposure. Source: peripheral blood mononuclear cells (PBMCs), taken at baseline. The receptor set was obtained from a human donor with classical Hodgkin lymphoma.

V is TRBV29-1 and J is TRBJ2-1, with D unclear. Germline CDR1 SQVTM, CDR2 ANQGSEA. V shed 3 bases and J shed 0 bases, with 6 bases lying between them. The CDR3 loop spans 13 amino acids. As DNA, the CDR3 is TGCAGCGTTGACGAGAGCTCCTACAATGAGCAGTTCTTC. Its translation is CSVDESSYNEQFF.

This chain uses TRBV28 with TRBJ2-7; D assignment may be TRBD1 or TRBD2 (5 bases each). CDR1 and CDR2 from the germline V gene are MDHEN and SYDVKM. The CDR3 contains 11 residues. V was trimmed by 2 bases and J by 6 bases, leaving 5 bases between them. DNA of the CDR3: TGTGCCAGCAGTTTAGGGGGCGAGCAGTACTTC. It codes for CASSLGGEQYF.

The chain employs TRBV11-3 and TRBJ2-1, with TRBD2 matching 7 bases. The V and J ends lost 3 bases and 7 bases, in that order; junction bases with no gene match: 3. The CDR3 length is 13 residues. Germline V lookup: CDR1 SGHNT, CDR2 YENEEA. The CDR3 reads CASSLGEGNEQFF. CDR3 nucleotides: TGTGCCAGCAGCTTGGGGGAGGGGAATGAGCAGTTCTTC.

Only one count was recorded for this clone. The chain employs TRBV5-1 and TRBJ2-3; D unresolved. The CDR3 covers 15 residues. V lost 0 bases, J lost 2 bases, and 10 bases lay in between. Germline V gene sequence: CDR1 SGHRS, CDR2 YFSETQ. The DNA for the CDR3 is TGCGCCAGCAGCTTGGCACAGAAGGACACAGATACGCAGTATTTT. It codes for CASSLAQKDTDTQYF.

CDR3 bases: TGCGCCAGCAGCTTGGAGGCTACCTACAATGAGCAGTTCTTC. Translating gives CASSLEATYNEQFF. V gene TRBV5-1 combines with J gene TRBJ2-1; D is unclear. The V and J ends lost 0 bases and 2 bases respectively, with 6 bases between them. The CDR3 is 14 amino acids. Germline V gene sequence: CDR1 SGHRS, CDR2 YFSETQ.

This chain joins TRBV28 and TRBJ2-7; 10 nucleotides match TRBD1. Germline V gene sequence: CDR1 MDHEN, CDR2 SYDVKM. The V segment lost 2 bases and the J segment 1 base; nucleotides outside the gene matches: 8. The CDR3 has 17 amino acids. The CDR3 sequence: CASSLGTGALTSYEQYF. CDR3 nucleotide sequence: TGTGCCAGCAGTTTAGGGACAGGGGCCCTTACATCCTACGAGCAGTACTTC. The variable domain in full, completed from reference TRBV28 and TRBJ2-7, reads DVKVTQSSRYLVKRTGEKVFLECVQDMDHENMFWYRQDPGLGLRLIYFSYDVKMKEKGDIPEGYSVSREKKERFSLILESASTNQTSMYLCASSLGTGALTSYEQYFGPGTRLTVT.

V and J are TRBV29-1 and TRBJ2-1; D is uncertain. The V end lost 3 bases, the J end lost 0 bases, and 9 bases lay between the germline ends. CDR1 is SQVTM and CDR2 is ANQGSEA in the germline V gene. This CDR3 region has 14 residues. CDR3 region: CSVDGGSSYNEQFF. CDR3 sequence (DNA): TGCAGCGTTGATGGTGGAAGCTCCTACAATGAGCAGTTCTTC.

The sample holds a few counts of this clone. V is TRBV11-2 and J is TRBJ2-5; unclear D gene. The CDR3 is made up of 13 amino acids. Trimming took 1 base from V and 4 from J, leaving 7 bases between them. Germline CDR1 SGHAT, CDR2 FQNNGV. The CDR3 DNA is TGTGCCAGCAGCTTAGGGTCTGGAGAGACCCAGTACTTC. Its protein is CASSLGSGETQYF. Based on the CDR3 plus reference TRBV11-2 and TRBJ2-5, the full variable domain is EAGVAQSPRYKIIEKRQSVAFWCNPISGHATLYWYQQILGQGPKLLIQFQNNGVVDDSQLPKDRFSAERLKGVDSTLKIQPAKLEDSAVYLCASSLGSGETQYFGPGTRLLVL.

V is TRBV6-5 and J is TRBJ1-3, with no clear D. From germline, CDR1 is MNHEY and CDR2 SVGAGI. This CDR3 comprises 12 residues. V was clipped by 6 bases and J by 4 bases, with 7 bases between them. Here the CDR3 reads CASSSQGNTIYF. Here the CDR3 DNA reads TGTGCCAGCAGCTCACAAGGAAACACCATATATTTT.

The rearrangement links TRBV10-1 to TRBJ1-2, with D perhaps TRBD1 (5 bases). This CDR3 is 16 amino acids long. V was shortened by 3 bases and J by 4 bases, with 18 bases between the two germline ends. Germline V gene lookup returns CDR1 WNHNN and CDR2 SYGVQD (reference sequence). In DNA, the CDR3 is TGCGCCAGCAGTGATAGGGGCGGGAGGGACGGCTATGGCTACACCTTC. Amino acids: CASSDRGGRDGYGYTF.